This is a list of T cell receptor beta chains from one sample in a study of tumor-infiltrating lymphocytes in localized non-small cell lung cancer. Generated by immunoSEQ multiplex PCR, the TCRdb table keeps only in-frame clones and is missing some. In the table there are roughly 16,000 clones, 73% of which are singletons. The specimen sequenced was lung tumor tissue. The source of these receptors is a human donor with non-small cell lung cancer. Each CDR3 is given with its conserved first and last residue. The D gene is left open where the match is weak. Clone sizes are given selectively: once, few, many, or a class where the clone is expanded.

D gene	V gene	J gene	clone size	CDR3 DNA	CDR3 protein
NA	TRBV10-3	TRBJ1-3	NA	TGTGCCATCAGTGGCGGGGGACCTGGAAACACCATATATTTT	CAISGGGPGNTIYF
NA	TRBV6-5	TRBJ1-1	NA	TGTGCCAGCACCACAGGTGGCAGGAACACTGAAGCTTTCTTT	CASTTGGRNTEAFF
NA	TRBV29-1	TRBJ2-4	NA	TGCAGCGTTGAAGATCTGACAGTCAAAAACATTCAGTACTTC	CSVEDLTVKNIQYF
NA	TRBV7-6	TRBJ2-5	once	TGTGCCAGCAGCTTACTCGGCGGCATGCAAGAGACCCAGTACTTC	CASSLLGGMQETQYF
TRBD1	TRBV10-3	TRBJ1-5	NA	TGTGCCATCAGCACCGGGACAGGGGTCGATCAGCCCCAGCATTTT	CAISTGTGVDQPQHF
TRBD1	TRBV6-1	TRBJ2-7	NA	TGTGCCAGCAGTGAGCCGGGACAGCTATTCACCTACGAGCAGTACTTC	CASSEPGQLFTYEQYF
TRBD1	TRBV7-6	TRBJ2-1	NA	TGTGCCAGCAGCTTGGAACAGGGGGCGGGTGAGCAGTTCTTC	CASSLEQGAGEQFF
TRBD1	TRBV7-9	TRBJ1-1	few	TGTGCCGGAGGGGGCTCTTTGAACACTGAAGCTTTCTTT	CAGGGSLNTEAFF
NA	TRBV7-6	TRBJ1-2	NA	TGTGCCAGCAGTTTCAATTTACGGGGAGATGGCTACACCTTC	CASSFNLRGDGYTF
NA	TRBV28	TRBJ1-3	NA	TGTGCCAGCAAAACAGGGACCTCTGGAAACACCATATATTTT	CASKTGTSGNTIYF
NA	TRBV9	TRBJ1-2	few	TGTGCCAGCAGCGTAGCTAAGGGGTCTGGCTACACCTTC	CASSVAKGSGYTF
TRBD2	TRBV7-3	TRBJ2-5	NA	TGTGCCAGCAACCGTCTAGCGGAGCAAGAGACCCAGTACTTC	CASNRLAEQETQYF
NA	TRBV5-4	TRBJ2-3	once	TGTGCCAGCAGCTTGTGGCGGCTCAGCACAGATACGCAGTATTTT	CASSLWRLSTDTQYF
TRBD2	TRBV7-3	TRBJ2-3	NA	TGTGCCAGCAGCTGGGGGGGAGTAACAGATACGCAGTATTTT	CASSWGGVTDTQYF
NA	TRBV7-8	TRBJ2-2	few	TGTGCCAGCAGCTTATATATGGGCACCGGGGAGCTGTTTTTT	CASSLYMGTGELFF
NA	TRBV30	TRBJ2-1	NA	TGTGCCTGGAACCCCGTGTACAATGAGCAGTTCTTC	CAWNPVYNEQFF
NA	TRBV6-1	TRBJ2-7	NA	TGTGCCAGCAGTGTGGGGGGTAAGGGGTACGAGCAGTACTTC	CASSVGGKGYEQYF
NA	TRBV30	TRBJ2-7	NA	TGTGCCTGGAGCCTGACAGGTTGGGGGGAGCAGTACTTC	CAWSLTGWGEQYF
TRBD1	TRBV2	TRBJ1-5	NA	TGTGCCAGCAGGATCGGGACAGTTGGCCAGCCCCAGCATTTT	CASRIGTVGQPQHF
TRBD1	TRBV10-1	TRBJ2-5	NA	TGCGCCAGGACAGGGCAAGAGACCCAGTACTTC	CARTGQETQYF
NA	TRBV6-6	TRBJ1-1	NA	TGTGCCAGCAGGTGGGGCGCTGAAGCTTTCTTT	CASRWGAEAFF
NA	TRBV7-9	TRBJ2-6	NA	TGTGCCAGCAACCGAGGGGCTTTGGGGGCCAACGTCCTGACTTTC	CASNRGALGANVLTF
NA	TRBV6-5	TRBJ2-3	NA	TGTGCCAGCAGTCCATATGATGGTGCCACAGATACGCAGTATTTT	CASSPYDGATDTQYF
NA	TRBV4-1	TRBJ1-4	NA	TGCGCCAGCCCTCGGGGAGAGAATGAAAAACTGTTTTTT	CASPRGENEKLFF
NA	TRBV18	TRBJ2-3	once	TGTGCCAGCTCACCGGGGACTCGCCACACAGATACGCAGTATTTT	CASSPGTRHTDTQYF
TRBD2	TRBV5-1	TRBJ2-5	NA	TGCGCCAGCAGCTCCTATAGCGGGAGACTAGAGACCCAGTACTTC	CASSSYSGRLETQYF
TRBD1	TRBV7-9	TRBJ1-1	few	TGTGCCAGCAGCTCCCGACAGGGAGGCGAAGCTTTCTTT	CASSSRQGGEAFF
TRBD1	TRBV5-1	TRBJ2-7	once	TGCGCCAGCAGCTTGGGGGGACAGGGACCCTACGAGCAGTACTTC	CASSLGGQGPYEQYF
NA	TRBV6-1	TRBJ1-5	NA	TGTGCCAGCAGTGAACCGGGCCCGGGGCCGGTAAATCAGCCCCAGCATTTT	CASSEPGPGPVNQPQHF
TRBD1	TRBV5-1	TRBJ2-1	once	TGCGCCAGCAGCCCGTCCGGACAGGGCAACTATGAGCAGTTCTTC	CASSPSGQGNYEQFF
NA	TRBV6-5	TRBJ2-3	NA	TGTGCCAGCAACGGGGGGCAGACCACAGATACGCAGTATTTT	CASNGGQTTDTQYF
TRBD2	TRBV18	TRBJ2-1	NA	TGTGCCAGCTCACCCAAAGTTCGCCTAGCGGGAGTTCCCGATGAGCAGTTCTTC	CASSPKVRLAGVPDEQFF
NA	TRBV5-3	TRBJ1-1	NA	TGTGCCAGACCGGGCAGTTCCGACCTGAACACTGAAGCTTTCTTT	CARPGSSDLNTEAFF
NA	TRBV4-1	TRBJ2-3	NA	TGCGCCAGCAGCCAAGGAGCTGGCACAGATACGCAGTATTTT	CASSQGAGTDTQYF
TRBD2	TRBV18	TRBJ2-7	NA	TGTGCCAACTCACCAGGGACTAGCGGTTACGAGCAGTACTTC	CANSPGTSGYEQYF
TRBD2	TRBV27	TRBJ2-7	NA	TGTGCCAGCAGTTTATTGGACTCTAGCGGCCGATCCTACGAGCAGTACTTC	CASSLLDSSGRSYEQYF
NA	TRBV25-1	TRBJ2-3	NA	TGTGCCAGCAGTTTCGGGCCGGGAGCTACGCAGTATTTT	CASSFGPGATQYF
NA	TRBV7-6	TRBJ1-2	NA	TGTGCCAGCAGCTTACCGGCCTTCTATGGCTACACCTTC	CASSLPAFYGYTF
TRBD1	TRBV2	TRBJ1-4	NA	TGTGCCAGCAGTGGACAGGGGGGCTACGGTGCTGAAAAACTGTTTTTT	CASSGQGGYGAEKLFF
TRBD1	TRBV28	TRBJ1-4	NA	TGTGCCAGCAGTTCACGGGACAGGGGGGACGCGTACCTGTTTTTT	CASSSRDRGDAYLFF
NA	TRBV30	TRBJ2-3	few	TGTGCCTGGGGCGGATTCTCTGGAGATACGCAGTATTTT	CAWGGFSGDTQYF
NA	TRBV6-1	TRBJ1-4	NA	TGTGCCATCTCAGATACTAATGAAAAACTGTTTTTT	CAISDTNEKLFF
TRBD1	TRBV10-1	TRBJ1-6	NA	TGCGCCAGCAGAGGACAGGGGGATTCACCCCTCCACTTT	CASRGQGDSPLHF
NA	TRBV28	TRBJ1-4	NA	TGTGCCAGCAGTCCACTTGTGCTGGTAGCGTCAACTAATGAAAAACTGTTTTTT	CASSPLVLVASTNEKLFF
NA	TRBV5-1	TRBJ2-7	NA	TGCGCCAGCAGCTTGAACCGGGACGTTTCCTACGAGCAGTACTTC	CASSLNRDVSYEQYF
TRBD1	TRBV2	TRBJ2-7	NA	TGTGCCAGCAATCCGACAGGGGGGTACGAGCAGTACTTC	CASNPTGGYEQYF
TRBD1	TRBV6-6	TRBJ1-1	NA	TGTGCCACCCGGGACAGGGTCGATCACACTGAAGCTTTCTTT	CATRDRVDHTEAFF
NA	TRBV6-1	TRBJ1-1	NA	TGTGCCAGCGACGAGGGGTTAAGCTCCACTGAAGCTTTCTTT	CASDEGLSSTEAFF
NA	TRBV11-3	TRBJ2-1	NA	TGTGCCAGCAGCTTAGCGGCGCGAAATGAGCAGTTCTTC	CASSLAARNEQFF
TRBD1	TRBV6-6	TRBJ1-1	NA	TGTGCCAGCAAGAAAGGGACAGGGTACGCTGAAGCTTTCTTT	CASKKGTGYAEAFF
TRBD1	TRBV5-1	TRBJ1-2	few	TGCGCCAGCAGCGGAACAGGGGGCCGTGGCTACACCTTC	CASSGTGGRGYTF
NA	TRBV5-6	TRBJ2-7	NA	TGTGCCAGCAGCTTTGGACACCGCGCCTACGAGCAGTACTTC	CASSFGHRAYEQYF
NA	TRBV28	TRBJ2-7	medium-sized	TGTGCCAGCACCGGTGGACGGTACGAGCAGTACTTC	CASTGGRYEQYF
NA	TRBV7-6	TRBJ2-5	NA	TGTGCCAGCAGCTTACCCGGACAGCAAGAGACCCAGTACTTC	CASSLPGQQETQYF
TRBD1	TRBV28	TRBJ2-6	NA	TGTGCCAGCAGTTGGACAGGGGCCGGGGCCAACGTCCTGACTTTC	CASSWTGAGANVLTF